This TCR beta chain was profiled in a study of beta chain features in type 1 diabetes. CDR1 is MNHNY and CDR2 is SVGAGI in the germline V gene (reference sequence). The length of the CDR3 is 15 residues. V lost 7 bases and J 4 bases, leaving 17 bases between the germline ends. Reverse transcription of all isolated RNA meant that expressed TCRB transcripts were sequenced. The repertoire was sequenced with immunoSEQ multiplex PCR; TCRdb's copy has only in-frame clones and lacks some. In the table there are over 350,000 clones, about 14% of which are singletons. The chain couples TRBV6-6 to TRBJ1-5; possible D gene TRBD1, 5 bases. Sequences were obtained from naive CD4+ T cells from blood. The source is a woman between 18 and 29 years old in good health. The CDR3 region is CASTNTGRVNQPQHF. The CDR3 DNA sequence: TGTGCCAGCACCAATACTGGCAGGGTGAATCAGCCCCAGCATTTT.